The entry that follows covers one T cell receptor beta chain sequence. The antigen it recognizes is unknown. No quality values exist for individual bases; no much larger clone is one base distant. This sample stems from a study of blood T cell repertoires in COVID-19 (dated by TCRdb to the early 2020s). Notes on the research overall: Samples covering the acute and convalescent phases of COVID-19 were provided by collaborators in the United States, Italy and Spain. Samples came from the ongoing ImmuneRACE study (first 160 participants) plus 1,254 subjects from 6 global collaborators. The repertoires were made available in a free public database intended to serve as a resource for research on the immune response to SARS-CoV-2. A de-identified subject ID, COVID-19 status, age in years and sex were almost always included in the sample metadata. Where available, HLA class I and class II types were obtained from metadata supplied by the sample provider rather than from assay-based typing. Deeply sampled blood TCRbeta repertoires from subjects exposed to, actively infected with, or recovered from COVID-19 were included in the dataset. The material from the prospective study consisted of cDNA or gDNA derived from T cells, B-cell-depleted T cells, or PBMCs.

The immunoSEQ Assay, a bias-controlled multiplex PCR, was used to amplify TCRbeta CDR3 regions from genomic DNA. The paper's processing steps were these. Nucleated cell counts per sample were estimated from amplification of reference gene primers within the assay. To quantify the absolute abundance of each unique TCRbeta CDR3 rearrangement, sequence reads were collapsed and filtered. For each sample, productive Simpson clonality was calculated as the square root of Simpson's diversity index over productive rearrangements. TCRdb carries this immuneACCESS record with in-frame sequences only. Its versions omit some clonotypes, under half of them owing to an unresolved V gene in the studies checked, with the rest unexplained. That table is the source of V, J and clone size, and D and trimming were worked out from the DNA. The sample table shows around 67,000 clones, and about 90% are seen once. The ten largest clones take up less than 2% of the sample.

Here is what the overall study found, with its caveats: How much clinical and demographic metadata was included differed by source and by participant, and the metadata was provided uncurated.

V and J lose 6 bases and 2 bases, and a span of 15 bases separates them. The CDR3 covers 15 residues, taking in both the cysteine and the phenylalanine. Kept here is only the CDR3 DNA, which spans 45 bases and is read in frame from base 1. The germline V gene encodes CDR1 SGDLS and CDR2 YYNGEE. Each collaborating institution followed its own protocols to collect whole blood in K2EDTA tubes. For TCRbeta analysis, collaborators shipped samples as frozen whole blood, isolated PBMCs, or DNA extracted from either of those sample types. The clonotype comes from an elderly woman with active or convalescent COVID-19. The chain links TRBV9 with TRBJ2-1; the D gene is possibly TRBD1, with 5 bases matching. Source material: peripheral blood. The nucleotides read TGTGCCAGCACCGAAGGGGTTGGCCCCTACAATGAGCAGTTCTTC. It codes for CASTEGVGPYNEQFF.